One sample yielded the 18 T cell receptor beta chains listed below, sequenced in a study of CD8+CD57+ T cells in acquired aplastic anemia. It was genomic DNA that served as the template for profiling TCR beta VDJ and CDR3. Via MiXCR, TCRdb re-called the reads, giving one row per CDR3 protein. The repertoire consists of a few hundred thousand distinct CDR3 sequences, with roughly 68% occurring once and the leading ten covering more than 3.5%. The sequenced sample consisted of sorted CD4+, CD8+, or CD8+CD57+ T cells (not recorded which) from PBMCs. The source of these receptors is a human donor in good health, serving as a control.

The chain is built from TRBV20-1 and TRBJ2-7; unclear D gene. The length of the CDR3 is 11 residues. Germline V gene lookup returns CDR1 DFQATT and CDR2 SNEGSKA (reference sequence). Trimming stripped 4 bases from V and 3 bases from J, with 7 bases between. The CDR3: CSAKASYEQYF. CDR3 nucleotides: TGCAGTGCTAAAGCTAGCTACGAGCAGTACTTC.

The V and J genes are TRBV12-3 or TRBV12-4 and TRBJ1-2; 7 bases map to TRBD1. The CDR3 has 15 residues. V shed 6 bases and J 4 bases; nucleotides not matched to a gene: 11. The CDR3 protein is CASRPADRAVYGYTF. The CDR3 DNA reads TGTGCCAGCAGACCAGCTGACAGGGCCGTCTATGGCTACACCTTC.

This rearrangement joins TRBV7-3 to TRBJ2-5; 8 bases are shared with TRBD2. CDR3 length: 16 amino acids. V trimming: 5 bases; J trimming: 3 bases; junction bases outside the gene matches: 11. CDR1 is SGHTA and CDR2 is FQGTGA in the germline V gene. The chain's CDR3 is CASSPRLTSGEETQYF. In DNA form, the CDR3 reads TGTGCCAGCAGCCCGCGACTTACTAGCGGCGAAGAGACCCAGTACTTC.

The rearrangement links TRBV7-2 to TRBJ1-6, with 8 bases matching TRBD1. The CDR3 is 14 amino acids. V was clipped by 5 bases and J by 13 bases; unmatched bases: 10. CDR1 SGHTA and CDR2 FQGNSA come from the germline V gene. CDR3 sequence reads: CASSQDRATSPLHF. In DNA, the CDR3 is TGTGCCAGCAGCCAGGACAGGGCTACTTCTCCCCTCCACTTT.

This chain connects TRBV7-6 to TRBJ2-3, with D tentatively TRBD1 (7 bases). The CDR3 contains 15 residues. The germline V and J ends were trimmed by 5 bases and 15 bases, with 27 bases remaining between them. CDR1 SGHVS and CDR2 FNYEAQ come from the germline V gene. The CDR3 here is CASSQSDREDPSRYF. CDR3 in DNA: TGTGCCAGCAGCCAGTCAGACAGGGAGGATCCTTCGCGCTATTTT. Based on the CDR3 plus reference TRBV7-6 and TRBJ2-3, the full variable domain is GAGVSQSPRYKVTKRGQDVALRCDPISGHVSLYWYRQALGQGPEFLTYFNYEAQQDKSGLPNDRFSAERPEGSISTLTIQRTEQRDSAMYRCASSQSDREDPSRYFGPGTRLTVL.

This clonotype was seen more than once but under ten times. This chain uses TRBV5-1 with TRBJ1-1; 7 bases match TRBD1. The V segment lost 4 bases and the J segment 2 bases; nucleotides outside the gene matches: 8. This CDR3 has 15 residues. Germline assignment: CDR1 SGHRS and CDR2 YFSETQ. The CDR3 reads CASSRRRQGNTEAFF. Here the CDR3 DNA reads TGCGCCAGCAGCCGCAGAAGACAGGGAAACACTGAAGCTTTCTTT.

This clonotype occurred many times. CDR3: CASSLSGGVYNEQFF. CDR3 bases: TGTGCCAGCAGCTTATCCGGGGGAGTTTACAATGAGCAGTTCTTC. V is TRBV11-3 and J is TRBJ2-1; TRBD2 is a possible D gene (6 bases). In germline, CDR1 is SGHNT, CDR2 YENEEA. The V end was cut by 2 bases, the J end by 4 bases, with 12 bases between. The CDR3 is 15 amino acids.

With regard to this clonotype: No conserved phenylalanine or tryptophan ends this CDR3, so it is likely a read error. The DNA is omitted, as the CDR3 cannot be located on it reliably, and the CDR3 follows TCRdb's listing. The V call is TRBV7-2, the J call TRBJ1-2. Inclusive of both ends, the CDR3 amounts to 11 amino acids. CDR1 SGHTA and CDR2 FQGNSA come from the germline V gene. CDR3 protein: CASSCTDGYNY.

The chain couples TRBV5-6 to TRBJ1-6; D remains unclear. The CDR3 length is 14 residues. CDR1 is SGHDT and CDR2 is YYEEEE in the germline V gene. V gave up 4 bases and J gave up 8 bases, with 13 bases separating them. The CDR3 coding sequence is TGTGCCAGCAGCATTTACTGGCTCGATTCACCCCTCCACTTT. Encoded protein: CASSIYWLDSPLHF.

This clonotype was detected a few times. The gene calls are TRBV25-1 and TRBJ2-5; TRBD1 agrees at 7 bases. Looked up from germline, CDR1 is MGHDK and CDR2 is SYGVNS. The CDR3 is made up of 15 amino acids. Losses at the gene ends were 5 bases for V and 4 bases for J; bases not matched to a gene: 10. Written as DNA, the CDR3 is TGTGCCAGCAGTCAAGGGGGCAGGGATGTAGAGACCCAGTACTTC. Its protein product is CASSQGGRDVETQYF.

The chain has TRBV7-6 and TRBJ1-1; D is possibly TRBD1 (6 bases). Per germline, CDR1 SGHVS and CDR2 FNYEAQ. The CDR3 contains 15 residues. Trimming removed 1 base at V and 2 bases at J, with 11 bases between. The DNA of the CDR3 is TGTGCCAGCAGCTTAGGTGCAGGGGATAACACTGAAGCTTTCTTT. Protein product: CASSLGAGDNTEAFF. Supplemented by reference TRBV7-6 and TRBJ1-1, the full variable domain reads GAGVSQSPRYKVTKRGQDVALRCDPISGHVSLYWYRQALGQGPEFLTYFNYEAQQDKSGLPNDRFSAERPEGSISTLTIQRTEQRDSAMYRCASSLGAGDNTEAFFGQGTRLTVV.

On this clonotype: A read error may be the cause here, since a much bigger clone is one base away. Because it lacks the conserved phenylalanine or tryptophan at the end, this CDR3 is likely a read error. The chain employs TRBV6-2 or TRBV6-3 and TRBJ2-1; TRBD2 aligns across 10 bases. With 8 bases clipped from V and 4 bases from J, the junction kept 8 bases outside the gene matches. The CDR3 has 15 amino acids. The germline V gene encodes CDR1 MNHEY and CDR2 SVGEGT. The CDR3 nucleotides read TGTGCCAGCCGCGGAGCGGGGGGGCGATACAATGAGCAGTTCTAC. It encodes CASRGAGGRYNEQFY.

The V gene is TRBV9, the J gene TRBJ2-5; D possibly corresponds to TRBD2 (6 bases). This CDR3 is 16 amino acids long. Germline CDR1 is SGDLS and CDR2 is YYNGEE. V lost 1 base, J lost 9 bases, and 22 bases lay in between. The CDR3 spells CASSVRRGETQYSQYF. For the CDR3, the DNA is TGTGCCAGCAGCGTAAGGAGGGGTGAGACCCAGTACTCCCAGTACTTC.

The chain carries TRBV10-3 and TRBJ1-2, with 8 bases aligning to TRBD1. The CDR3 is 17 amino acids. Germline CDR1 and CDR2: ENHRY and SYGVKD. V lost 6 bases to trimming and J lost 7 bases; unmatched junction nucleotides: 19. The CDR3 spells CAISGGAGGQGARGYTF. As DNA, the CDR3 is TGTGCCATCAGCGGTGGGGCTGGGGGGCAGGGGGCGCGTGGCTACACCTTC.

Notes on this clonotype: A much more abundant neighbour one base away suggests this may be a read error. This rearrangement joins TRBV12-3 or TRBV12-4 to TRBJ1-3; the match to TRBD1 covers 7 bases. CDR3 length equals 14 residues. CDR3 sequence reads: CASRRQGAGNAIYF. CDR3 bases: TGTGCCAGCAGACGACAGGGAGCTGGAAACGCCATATATTTT.

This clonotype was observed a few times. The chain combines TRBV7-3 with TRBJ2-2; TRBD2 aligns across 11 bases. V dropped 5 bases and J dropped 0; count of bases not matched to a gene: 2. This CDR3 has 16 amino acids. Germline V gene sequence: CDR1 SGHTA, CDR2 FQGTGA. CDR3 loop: CASSPSGGTNTGELFF. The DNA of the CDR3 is TGTGCCAGCAGCCCTAGCGGGGGGACGAACACCGGGGAGCTGTTTTTT.

The DNA of the CDR3 is TGTGCCAGCAGTGTCTCCGGGACAGGGGCGAATGAGCAGTTCTTC. Translation: CASSVSGTGANEQFF. This chain joins TRBV6-4 and TRBJ2-1; 10 bases line up with TRBD1. This CDR3 has 15 residues. V trimming: 4 bases; J trimming: 7 bases; junction bases outside the gene matches: 7. Germline lookup yields CDR1 MRHNA and CDR2 SNTAGT.

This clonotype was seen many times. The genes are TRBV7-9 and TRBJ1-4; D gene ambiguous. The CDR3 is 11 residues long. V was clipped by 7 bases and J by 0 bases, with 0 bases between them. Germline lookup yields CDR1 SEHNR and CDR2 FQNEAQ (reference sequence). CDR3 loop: CASTTNEKLFF. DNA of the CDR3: TGTGCCAGCACAACTAATGAAAAACTGTTTTTT.